This T cell receptor beta chain was retrieved from a study of blood T cell repertoires in COVID-19. This clone was detected only once. The identical CDR3 is also encoded by other nucleotide sequences in the sample. In the study's own analysis: Estimation of nucleated cell counts relied on the amplification of reference gene primers. The table came from immunoSEQ multiplex PCR; TCRdb's copy has only in-frame clones and leaves some out. Clonal size and the V and J genes are those of that table, whereas D and trimming came from the DNA. This table holds tens of thousands of clones, roughly 85% found once. CDR3 size: 15 residues. The germline V gene has CDR1 LNHDA and CDR2 SQIVND (reference sequence). Trimming removed 6 bases from V and 6 bases from J, with 18 bases in between.

Input material: peripheral blood. This receptor was obtained from a human donor in a cohort sampled during active COVID-19. V usage is TRBV19 and J usage is TRBJ1-5, with D possibly being TRBD1 (5 bases). The CDR3 reads CASRGLAGGGQPQHF. CDR3 coding DNA: TGTGCCAGTAGGGGGCTGGCCGGGGGGGGTCAGCCCCAGCATTTT.